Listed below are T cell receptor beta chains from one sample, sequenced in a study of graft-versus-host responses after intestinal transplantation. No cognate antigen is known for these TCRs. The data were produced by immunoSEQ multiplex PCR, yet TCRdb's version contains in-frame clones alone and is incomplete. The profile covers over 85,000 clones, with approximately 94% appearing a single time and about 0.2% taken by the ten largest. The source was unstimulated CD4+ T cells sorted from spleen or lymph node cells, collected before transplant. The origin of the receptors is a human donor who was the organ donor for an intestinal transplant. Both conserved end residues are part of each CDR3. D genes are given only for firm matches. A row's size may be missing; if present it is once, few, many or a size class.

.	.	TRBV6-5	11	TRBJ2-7	CASSEFYEQYF	TGTGCCAGCAGTGAATTCTACGAGCAGTACTTC
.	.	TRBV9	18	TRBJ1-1	CASSVGVGVSGTNTEAFF	TGTGCCAGCAGCGTAGGGGTGGGGGTATCGGGGACGAACACTGAAGCTTTCTTT
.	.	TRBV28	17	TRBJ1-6	CASCGGGLGAGNSPLHF	TGTGCCAGCTGTGGGGGTGGGCTGGGGGCCGGGAATTCACCCCTCCACTTT
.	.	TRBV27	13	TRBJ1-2	CASSLGGNYGYTF	TGTGCCAGCAGTTTAGGGGGTAACTATGGCTACACCTTC
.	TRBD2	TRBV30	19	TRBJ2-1	CAWSVGLAGRYRGYNEQFF	TGTGCCTGGAGTGTGGGGCTAGCGGGGCGATACCGCGGGTACAATGAGCAGTTCTTC
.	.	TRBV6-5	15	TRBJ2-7	CASRRVESSSYEQYF	TGTGCCAGCAGGAGAGTTGAGTCGAGCTCCTACGAGCAGTACTTC
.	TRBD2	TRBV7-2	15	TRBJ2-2	CALKGPAGAAGELFF	TGTGCTTTAAAGGGGCCAGCGGGGGCGGCCGGGGAGCTGTTTTTT
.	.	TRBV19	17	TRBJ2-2	CASSNFLRLRDSGELFF	TGTGCCAGTAGTAACTTTCTACGACTCCGGGATTCGGGGGAGCTGTTTTTT
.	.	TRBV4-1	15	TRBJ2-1	CASSQYRLASGEQFF	TGCGCCAGCAGCCAATATCGCCTAGCGTCCGGTGAGCAGTTCTTC
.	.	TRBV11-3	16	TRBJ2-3	CASSLTRDSGTDTQYF	TGTGCCAGCAGCTTGACTAGGGACAGTGGCACAGATACGCAGTATTTT
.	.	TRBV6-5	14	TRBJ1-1	CASSYVPGETEAFF	TGTGCCAGCAGTTACGTGCCAGGGGAAACTGAAGCTTTCTTT
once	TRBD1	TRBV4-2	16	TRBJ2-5	CASSQEGARGQETQYF	TGTGCCAGCAGCCAAGAAGGAGCCAGGGGGCAAGAGACCCAGTACTTC
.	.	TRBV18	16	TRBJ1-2	CASSQTPDFREVGYTF	TGTGCCAGCTCACAAACTCCGGACTTCCGTGAGGTTGGCTACACCTTC
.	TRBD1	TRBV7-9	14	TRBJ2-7	CASSLAGTGGEQYF	TGTGCCAGCAGCTTGGCCGGGACAGGGGGCGAGCAGTACTTC
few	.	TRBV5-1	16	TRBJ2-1	CASSLAVGGAYNEQFF	TGCGCCAGCAGCTTGGCGGTAGGGGGGGCCTACAATGAGCAGTTCTTC
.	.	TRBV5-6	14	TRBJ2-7	CASSLVAASYEQYF	TGTGCCAGCAGCTTGGTGGCAGCCTCCTACGAGCAGTACTTC
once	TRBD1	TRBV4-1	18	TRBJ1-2	CASSQVLGRGTANYGYTF	TGCGCCAGCAGCCAAGTTTTGGGACGGGGGACAGCTAACTATGGCTACACCTTC
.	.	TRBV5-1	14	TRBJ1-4	CASSAIGPYEKLFF	TGCGCCAGCAGCGCCATAGGACCGTACGAAAAACTGTTTTTT
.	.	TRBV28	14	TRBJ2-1	CASSGDRSYNEQFF	TGTGCCAGCAGCGGAGACAGGTCATACAATGAGCAGTTCTTC
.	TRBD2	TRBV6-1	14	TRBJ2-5	CATRVGLAGETQYF	TGTGCCACTAGAGTAGGACTAGCGGGAGAGACCCAGTACTTC
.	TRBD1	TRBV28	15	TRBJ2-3	CASSSRDRGLGTQYF	TGTGCCAGCAGTTCCCGGGACAGGGGGTTAGGTACGCAGTATTTT
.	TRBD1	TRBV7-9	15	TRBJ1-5	CASSFGTGVQQPQHF	TGTGCCAGCAGCTTCGGGACAGGGGTACAGCAGCCCCAGCATTTT
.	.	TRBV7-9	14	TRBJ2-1	CASSSRTDYNEQFF	TGTGCCAGCAGCTCACGGACAGACTACAATGAGCAGTTCTTC
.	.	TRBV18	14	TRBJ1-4	CASSSSGLNEKLFF	TGTGCCAGCTCATCTAGCGGTCTTAATGAAAAACTGTTTTTT
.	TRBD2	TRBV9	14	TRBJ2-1	CASSVGRLYNEQFF	TGTGCCAGCAGCGTCGGGAGGCTTTACAATGAGCAGTTCTTC
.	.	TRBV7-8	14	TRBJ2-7	CASSSPTFSYEQYF	TGTGCCAGCAGCTCCCCCACATTCTCCTACGAGCAGTACTTC
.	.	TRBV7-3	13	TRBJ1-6	CASSFYPDSPLHF	TGTGCCAGCAGCTTCTACCCCGATTCACCCCTCCACTTT
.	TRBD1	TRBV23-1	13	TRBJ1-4	CAAQRDRAEKLFF	TGCGCCGCCCAGCGGGACAGGGCAGAAAAACTGTTTTTT
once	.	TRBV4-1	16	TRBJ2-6	CASSQDMRAGANVLTF	TGCGCCAGCAGCCAAGATATGAGGGCTGGGGCCAACGTCCTGACTTTC
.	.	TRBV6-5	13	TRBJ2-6	CASREGGANVLTF	TGTGCCAGCAGGGAGGGTGGGGCCAACGTCCTGACTTTC
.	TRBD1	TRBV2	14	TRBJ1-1	CASSQGAGNTEAFF	TGTGCCAGCAGTCAGGGGGCAGGGAACACTGAAGCTTTCTTT
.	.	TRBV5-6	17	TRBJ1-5	CASSLTGSEKGDQPQHF	TGTGCCAGCAGCTTGACAGGGTCGGAAAAGGGGGATCAGCCCCAGCATTTT
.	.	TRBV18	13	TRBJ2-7	CASSPQSSYEQCF	TGTGCCAGCTCACCTCAGAGCTCCTACGAGCAGTGCTTC
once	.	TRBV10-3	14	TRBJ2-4	CAISESLQGSIQYF	TGTGCCATCAGTGAGTCTCTCCAGGGCAGCATTCAGTACTTC
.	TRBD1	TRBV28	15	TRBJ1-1	CASSFQGAQNTEAFF	TGTGCCAGCAGTTTTCAGGGGGCCCAGAACACTGAAGCTTTCTTT
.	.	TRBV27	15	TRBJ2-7	CASSLFATRGYEQYF	TGTGCCAGCAGTTTATTCGCCACCAGAGGCTACGAGCAGTACTTC
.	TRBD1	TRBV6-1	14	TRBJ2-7	CASSEGQGSYEQYF	TGTGCCAGCAGTGAGGGACAGGGGAGCTACGAGCAGTACTTC
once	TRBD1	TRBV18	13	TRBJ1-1	CASSQKGGSEAFF	TGTGCCAGCTCACAGAAAGGGGGCTCTGAAGCTTTCTTT
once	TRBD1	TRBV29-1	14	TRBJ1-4	CSVVDSGGGEKLFF	TGCAGCGTGGTCGACTCAGGGGGGGGTGAAAAACTGTTTTTT
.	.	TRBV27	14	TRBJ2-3	CASSLRQSADTQYF	TGTGCCAGCAGTCTTCGCCAGAGCGCAGATACGCAGTATTTT
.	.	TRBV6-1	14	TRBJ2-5	CASSDWQGGKTQYF	TGTGCCAGCAGTGATTGGCAGGGTGGGAAGACCCAGTACTTC
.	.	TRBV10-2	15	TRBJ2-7	CASSGGQATSYEQYF	TGCGCCAGCAGTGGTGGGCAGGCCACATCCTACGAGCAGTACTTC
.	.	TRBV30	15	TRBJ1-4	CAWSSGRQENEKLFF	TGTGCCTGGAGTTCGGGGAGGCAGGAGAATGAAAAACTGTTTTTT
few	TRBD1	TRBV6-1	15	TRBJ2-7	CASSETTGGIYEQYF	TGTGCCAGCAGTGAAACGACAGGGGGCATCTACGAGCAGTACTTC
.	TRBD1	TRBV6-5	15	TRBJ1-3	CASRDREISGNTIYF	TGTGCCAGCAGAGACAGGGAGATCTCTGGAAACACCATATATTTT
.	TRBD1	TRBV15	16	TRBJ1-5	CATSRGSTGVDQPQHF	TGTGCCACCAGCAGAGGAAGTACAGGGGTGGATCAGCCCCAGCATTTT
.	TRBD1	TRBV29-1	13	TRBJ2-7	CSVLTGGFYEQYF	TGCAGCGTATTGACAGGGGGCTTCTACGAGCAGTACTTC
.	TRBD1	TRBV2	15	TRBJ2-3	CASKGTGSSADTQYF	TGTGCCAGCAAAGGGACAGGGAGTTCCGCAGATACGCAGTATTTT
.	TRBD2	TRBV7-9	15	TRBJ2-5	CASSPGLAGQETQYF	TGTGCCAGCAGCCCGGGACTAGCGGGACAAGAGACCCAGTACTTC
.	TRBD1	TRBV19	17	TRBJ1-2	CASSTAGGHESSYGYTF	TGTGCCAGTAGTACAGCAGGGGGCCACGAATCATCATATGGCTACACCTTC
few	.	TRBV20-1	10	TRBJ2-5	CSADQETQYF	TGCAGTGCGGACCAAGAGACCCAGTACTTC
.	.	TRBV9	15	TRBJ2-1	CASSGRGSSYNEQFF	TGTGCCAGCAGCGGACGGGGGTCCTCCTACAATGAGCAGTTCTTC